The present T cell receptor (beta chain) was sequenced within a study of blood T cell repertoires in COVID-19. About the study: From T cells, B-cell-depleted T cells, or PBMCs came the material, which was cDNA or gDNA.

This table comes from immunoSEQ multiplex PCR, and its TCRdb copy is limited to in-frame clones, with some not included. Of 98,000 or so clones listed, about three quarters are singletons. CDR1 and CDR2 from the germline V gene are SGHNT and YYREEE (reference sequence). The CDR3 is made up of 11 amino acids. Trimming stripped 0 bases from V and 9 bases from J, with 5 bases between. Specimen: peripheral blood. The rearrangement links TRBV5-4 to TRBJ2-3; weak D call: TRBD1 (5 bases). This sequence was found in a woman aged 40 to 49 with acute or convalescent COVID-19. In DNA form, the CDR3 reads TGTGCCAGCAGCTTGGGACAGACGCAGTATTTT. Its protein is CASSLGQTQYF.